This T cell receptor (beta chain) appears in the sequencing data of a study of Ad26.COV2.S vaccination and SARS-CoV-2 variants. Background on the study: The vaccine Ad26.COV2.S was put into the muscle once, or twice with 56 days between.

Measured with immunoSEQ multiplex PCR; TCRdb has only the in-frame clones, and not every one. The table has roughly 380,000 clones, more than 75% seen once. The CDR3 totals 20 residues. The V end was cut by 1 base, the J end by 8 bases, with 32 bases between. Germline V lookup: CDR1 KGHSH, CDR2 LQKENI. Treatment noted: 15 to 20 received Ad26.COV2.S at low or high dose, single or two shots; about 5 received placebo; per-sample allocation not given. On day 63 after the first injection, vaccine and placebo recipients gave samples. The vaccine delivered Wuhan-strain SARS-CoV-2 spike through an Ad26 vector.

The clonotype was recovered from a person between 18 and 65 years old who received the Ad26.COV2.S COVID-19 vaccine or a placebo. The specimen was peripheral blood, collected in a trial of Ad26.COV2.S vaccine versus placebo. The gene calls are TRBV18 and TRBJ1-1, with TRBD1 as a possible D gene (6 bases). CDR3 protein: CASSPLGFTRGRPAPGEAFF. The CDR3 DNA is TGTGCCAGCTCACCACTGGGGTTCACCAGGGGCCGACCTGCGCCCGGGGAAGCTTTCTTT.